This TCR beta chain comes out of a study of shared clonotypes between healthy human individuals. Worth noting for this clone: What it recognizes is unknown.

The deep-level immunoSEQ assay was used. Generated by immunoSEQ multiplex PCR, the TCRdb table keeps only in-frame clones and is missing some. Among about 1 million clones, approximately 76% were seen once, and the ten largest hold approximately 1.5%. Study outcomes and limitations: Shared clonotypes across all four donors exceeded non-shared ones in generation probability. Genetic and exposure-history diversity was limited by the few donors.

Sequenced material: memory CD4+ T cells sorted from blood. As for subset: CD45RA-negative fraction. The sequence came from a man aged 18 to 30 in good health.

The CDR3 here is CASSPKTPGLAGYNEQFF. The CDR3 nucleotides read TGTGCCAGCAGCCCGAAGACTCCGGGGCTAGCGGGCTACAATGAGCAGTTCTTC. V usage is TRBV5-4 and J usage is TRBJ2-1; the match to TRBD2 covers 8 bases. This CDR3 contains 18 residues. Per germline, CDR1 SGHNT and CDR2 YYREEE (reference sequence). Trimming took 4 bases from V and 3 from J; bases not matched to a gene: 15.